The T cell receptor beta chain described here comes from a study of graft-versus-host responses after intestinal transplantation. Measured with immunoSEQ multiplex PCR; TCRdb has only the in-frame clones, and not every one. The sample consists of 10,000 or so clones, approximately 30% of them appearing once. Study-level points and caveats: Elevated graft-versus-host to host-versus-graft clonal ratios in allografts were recorded for patients with graft-donor T cell macrochimerism.

The sequence was obtained from a human patient who was an organ donor for intestinal transplantation. Sample: alloreactive CD4+ T cells from a mixed lymphocyte reaction culture, taken before transplantation. As for subset: CFSE-low proliferating T cells sorted from approximately six-day pre-transplant mixed lymphocyte reaction (GvH or HvG direction).

The CDR3 region is CASSYPQGSHTEAFF. The CDR3 region has the DNA TGTGCCAGCAGTTACCCTCAGGGGTCCCACACTGAAGCTTTCTTT. This chain uses TRBV6-5 with TRBJ1-1; D might be TRBD1 (6 bases). V was clipped by 2 bases and J by 3 bases, with 13 bases between them. This CDR3 has 15 amino acids. Germline CDR1 is MNHEY and CDR2 is SVGAGI.